The following is a T cell receptor (beta chain) sequence with its context. This entry comes from a study of blood T cell repertoires in COVID-19. Study at large: Material from acute and convalescent COVID-19 was sourced from the United States, Italy and Spain. T cells, B-cell-depleted T cells, or PBMCs supplied cDNA or gDNA.

Measured with immunoSEQ multiplex PCR; TCRdb has only the in-frame clones, and not every one. This sample yields roughly 200,000 clones, of which 88% are seen a single time; roughly 6.2% belongs to the top ten. V dropped 6 bases and J dropped 1 base, with 6 bases sitting between them. CDR1 and CDR2 (germline): MDHEN, SYDVKM. The CDR3 runs to 12 residues. The sequence was collected from a woman between 40 and 50 years old who had recovered from COVID-19. The rearrangement links TRBV28 to TRBJ2-5, with D hard to call. Sequenced input: peripheral blood. CDR3 region: CASRLPQETQYF. In DNA, the CDR3 is TGTGCCAGCAGACTACCCCAAGAGACCCAGTACTTC.